The 10 T cell receptor beta chains reported below all come from one sample, sequenced in a study of cytomegalovirus exposure and HLA in healthy donors. PCR amplification relied on 60 Vbeta primers (plus 13 Jbeta primers). Clones were sequenced by immunoSEQ multiplex PCR, and TCRdb holds only the in-frame ones, with some missing. Of 160,000 or so clones listed, around 76% are singletons. Sequences were obtained from PBMCs. The receptors come from a man aged 35-49 years in good health and CMV-seronegative.

The J gene is TRBJ1-1, the V gene TRBV19, with D possibly matching TRBD1 (6 bases). The CDR3 totals 14 residues. Trimming left V 5 bases short and J 5 bases short, with 15 bases between. CDR1 is LNHDA, CDR2 SQIVND, per germline (reference sequence). The CDR3 reads CASSLQDSLTEAFF. The CDR3 region has the DNA TGTGCCAGTAGTCTCCAGGACAGTCTAACTGAAGCTTTCTTT.

This clone was counted a few times. Here the CDR3 reads CASSTSGRSTDTQYF. In DNA form, the CDR3 reads TGTGCCAGCAGTACTAGCGGGAGAAGCACAGATACGCAGTATTTT. The chain has TRBV2 and TRBJ2-3, with TRBD2 matching over 11 bases. Germline lookup yields CDR1 SNHLY and CDR2 FYNNEI. There are 15 residues in the CDR3. Trimming at V came to 5 bases and at J to 0 bases, leaving 1 base not matched to a gene. Supplemented by reference TRBV2 and TRBJ2-3, the full variable domain reads EPEVTQTPSHQVTQMGQEVILRCVPISNHLYFYWYRQILGQKVEFLVSFYNNEISEKSEIFDDQFSVERPDGSNFTLKIRSTKLEDSAMYFCASSTSGRSTDTQYFGPGTRLTVL.

The chain has TRBV5-4 and TRBJ2-3; D is unresolved. The CDR3 runs to 15 residues. CDR1 and CDR2 from the germline V gene are SGHNT and YYREEE (reference sequence). The V end was cut by 1 base, the J end by 2 bases, with 11 bases between. The CDR3 loop reads CASSLSSRDTDTQYF. CDR3 sequence (DNA): TGTGCCAGCAGCTTGTCCTCCCGAGACACAGATACGCAGTATTTT.

The chain has TRBV28 and TRBJ2-1, with TRBD2 matching 8 bases. This CDR3 has 15 amino acids. V was clipped by 8 bases and J by 0 bases; unmatched bases: 6. Germline loops: CDR1 MDHEN, CDR2 SYDVKM. CDR3 sequence: CASRGGLSSYNEQFF. DNA of the CDR3: TGTGCCAGCCGGGGGGGACTTAGCTCCTACAATGAGCAGTTCTTC.

The chain joins TRBV5-8 to TRBJ1-1; D is perhaps TRBD1 (5 bases). The CDR3 length is 13 residues. The germline gives CDR1 SGHTS, CDR2 YDEGEE. Trimming stripped 8 bases from V and 4 bases from J, with 15 bases between. CDR3 in amino acids: CARRGWQGTEAFF. For the CDR3, the DNA is TGTGCCAGACGGGGGTGGCAGGGCACTGAAGCTTTCTTT.

The chain joins TRBV18 to TRBJ1-3, with D perhaps matching TRBD1 (5 bases). Germline values: CDR1 KGHSH, CDR2 LQKENI. The CDR3 totals 15 residues. Deletions cut 3 bases from V and 7 bases from J, with 16 bases between. In nucleotides, the CDR3 is TGTGCCAGCTCACCTCCCCAGGGTCCGAGGAACACCATATATTTT. Translated: CASSPPQGPRNTIYF.

The V gene is TRBV9, the J gene TRBJ1-1; the D is unclear. V dropped 0 bases and J dropped 1 base, with 7 bases sitting between them. Germline V gene sequence: CDR1 SGDLS, CDR2 YYNGEE. The CDR3 has 14 residues. This chain's CDR3 is CASSVVETNTEAFF. Written as DNA, the CDR3 is TGTGCCAGCAGCGTAGTAGAAACGAACACTGAAGCTTTCTTT.

This clone turned up a few times. The genes are TRBV23-1 and TRBJ2-2, with 8 bases that match TRBD1. TRBV23-1 is filed as an ORF, its function uncertain. The CDR3 is 15 amino acids. Germline trimming cut 2 bases from V and 7 bases from J; bases unmatched to any gene: 6. Here the CDR3 reads CASSQQGARVGELFF. The DNA of the CDR3 is TGCGCCAGCAGTCAACAGGGGGCGAGGGTCGGGGAGCTGTTTTTT.

This chain links TRBV6-6 with TRBJ1-1, with TRBD1 matching 8 bases. V dropped 5 bases and J dropped 0; count of bases not matched to a gene: 5. The CDR3 runs to 15 residues. Germline V gene data show CDR1 as MNHNY and CDR2 as SVGAGI (reference sequence). The CDR3 region has the DNA TGTGCCAGCAGTACCTCAGGGGGCGTGAACACTGAAGCTTTCTTT. Translating gives CASSTSGGVNTEAFF.

The gene calls are TRBV5-1 and TRBJ1-2; D is ambiguous. Germline V CDR1 and CDR2: SGHRS, YFSETQ. The length of the CDR3 is 14 residues. Trimming stripped 5 bases from V and 0 bases from J, with 11 bases between. The CDR3 DNA sequence: TGCGCCAGCAGGGTGGAGTTAGCTAACTATGGCTACACCTTC. Its protein is CASRVELANYGYTF.